The clone carrying this T cell receptor (beta chain) was recorded only once. Measured with immunoSEQ multiplex PCR; TCRdb has only the in-frame clones, and not every one. This sample carries approximately 69,000 clones, about 95% of them seen once, and the ten largest clones take 0.58%. Trimming took 4 bases from V and 0 from J; bases not matched to a gene: 8. CDR3 length: 16 residues. Germline V CDR1 and CDR2: SGHVS, FNYEAQ. This entry is derived from a study of T cell changes during pregnancy in multiple sclerosis. This sequence was found in a female donor with multiple sclerosis, enrolled in a pregnancy study. This chain uses TRBV7-6 with TRBJ2-7; 8 positions agree with TRBD1. Sequencing was performed on peripheral blood, taken in the third trimester of pregnancy. CDR3 region: CASSSKQDRASYEQYF. The CDR3 DNA follows: TGTGCCAGCAGCTCAAAACAGGACAGGGCCTCCTACGAGCAGTACTTC.